This T cell receptor (beta chain) was captured in a study of shared clonotypes between healthy human individuals. In the study overall: CD8 memory received one plate per donor, CD8 naive two, CD4 memory three and CD4 naive three.

CDR1 and CDR2 from the germline V gene are MGHDK and SYGVNS. V lost 7 bases, J lost 5 bases, and 10 bases stayed unmatched. The CDR3 is 14 amino acids. This clone was found a few times. Sequencing used immunoSEQ multiplex PCR; TCRdb keeps in-frame clones, though not all of them. This table holds some 630,000 clones, more than 70% found once. The V call is TRBV25-1, the J call TRBJ1-1; 7 nucleotides match TRBD1. The clonotype was recovered from a woman in her twenties or thirties in good health. Specimen: memory CD4+ T cells sorted from blood. As to subset: CD45RA-negative fraction. In DNA, the CDR3 is TGTGCCAGCACCTCGACAGGGTTGGGAACTGAAGCTTTCTTT. It specifies CASTSTGLGTEAFF.